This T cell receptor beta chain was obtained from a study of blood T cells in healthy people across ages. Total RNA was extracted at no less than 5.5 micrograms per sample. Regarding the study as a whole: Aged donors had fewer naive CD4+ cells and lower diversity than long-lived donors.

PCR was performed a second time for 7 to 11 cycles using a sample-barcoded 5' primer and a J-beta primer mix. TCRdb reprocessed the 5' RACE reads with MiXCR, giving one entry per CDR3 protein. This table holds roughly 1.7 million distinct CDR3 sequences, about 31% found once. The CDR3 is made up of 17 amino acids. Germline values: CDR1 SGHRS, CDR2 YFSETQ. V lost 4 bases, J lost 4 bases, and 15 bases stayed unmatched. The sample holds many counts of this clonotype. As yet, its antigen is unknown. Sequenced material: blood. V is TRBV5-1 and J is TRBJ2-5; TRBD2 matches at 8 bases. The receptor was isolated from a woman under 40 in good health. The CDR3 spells CASSPARRAGDSETQYF. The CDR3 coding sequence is TGCGCCAGCAGCCCGGCTCGCAGAGCGGGGGATTCAGAGACCCAGTACTTC.